Listed below are T cell receptor beta chains from one sample, sequenced in a study of cytomegalovirus exposure and HLA in healthy donors. TCRdb's copy holds only in-frame clones and misses some; the assay was immunoSEQ multiplex PCR. The repertoire holds under 150,000 clones, with around four fifths as singletons. The source material was PBMCs. The receptor set was obtained from a male donor in good health and CMV-seronegative. Both conserved end residues are part of each CDR3.

CDR3aa: CATSRDTAGGNEQYF
v_gene: TRBV15
len: 15

CDR3aa: CASSYSKGGPGYTF
v_gene: TRBV6-5
len: 14

CDR3aa: CASSQEPLQTNEKLFF
v_gene: TRBV4-1
len: 16

CDR3aa: CASSPEARQETQYF
v_gene: TRBV6-5
len: 14

CDR3aa: CASSVLAGGLNEQFF
v_gene: TRBV6-5
len: 15

CDR3aa: CSVGQGGTEAFF
v_gene: TRBV29-1
len: 12

CDR3aa: CASSFGRAEQYF
v_gene: TRBV5-1
len: 12

CDR3aa: CASSQDWLAGEGWQFF
v_gene: TRBV4-3
len: 16

CDR3aa: CASRSRGAYSNQPQHF
v_gene: TRBV28
len: 16

CDR3aa: CASSYGTGVGAEQYF
v_gene: TRBV6-5
len: 15

CDR3aa: CASSVGPSQPQHF
v_gene: TRBV9
len: 13

CDR3aa: CASSPRGTGVGEQYF
v_gene: TRBV7-6
len: 15

CDR3aa: CASSPRLAAYNEQFF
v_gene: TRBV9
len: 15

CDR3aa: CASSEKGSTDTQYF
v_gene: TRBV6-4
len: 14

CDR3aa: CATSREGASYEQYF
v_gene: TRBV15
len: 14

CDR3aa: CASSPKDRAYEQYF
v_gene: TRBV18
len: 14

CDR3aa: CASLRDRNNEQFF
v_gene: TRBV2
len: 13

CDR3aa: CASTHFRGDEQYF
v_gene: TRBV11-2
len: 13

CDR3aa: CSVEGRWYNGYTF
v_gene: TRBV29-1
len: 13

CDR3aa: CASSMTGVGTQPQHF
v_gene: TRBV2
len: 15

CDR3aa: CASGLAGGGDTQYF
v_gene: TRBV28
len: 14

CDR3aa: CASSPGQRNTEAFF
v_gene: TRBV7-9
len: 14

CDR3aa: CASSLLGTSSYNEQFF
v_gene: TRBV5-6
len: 16

CDR3aa: CASRRDRGRAEAFF
v_gene: TRBV6-1
len: 14

CDR3aa: CASSHGQIAYGYTF
v_gene: TRBV18
len: 14

CDR3aa: CASSVLRTPKETQYF
v_gene: TRBV2
len: 15

CDR3aa: CASSPASGGAVTQYF
v_gene: TRBV5-1
len: 15

CDR3aa: CASSLFRQGNQPQHF
v_gene: TRBV27
len: 15

CDR3aa: CASSYGRASDTQYF
v_gene: TRBV6-6
len: 14

CDR3aa: CASIRGRASGYTF
v_gene: TRBV6-5
len: 13

CDR3aa: CASSHPKISGTNTGELFF
v_gene: TRBV4-1
len: 18

CDR3aa: CASSLGPGQGNYEQYF
v_gene: TRBV7-6
len: 16

CDR3aa: CASSLDRNTEAFF
v_gene: TRBV9
len: 13

CDR3aa: CASSSLAGGVRDNEQFF
v_gene: TRBV7-3
len: 17

CDR3aa: CAISESEIDRAYEQYF
v_gene: TRBV10-3
len: 16

CDR3aa: CASSLTQRSVYGYTF
v_gene: TRBV27
len: 15

CDR3aa: CASRGTTGNGELFF
v_gene: TRBV2
len: 14

CDR3aa: CASSTTGELFF
v_gene: TRBV6-5
len: 11

CDR3aa: CASSEATDFYEQYF
v_gene: TRBV6-1
len: 14

CDR3aa: CASSESQEGQPQHF
v_gene: TRBV6-1
len: 14

CDR3aa: CASRGRDRVVGGTEAFF
v_gene: TRBV2
len: 17

CDR3aa: CASSPGAVNTEAFF
v_gene: TRBV18
len: 14

CDR3aa: CASNRGATGELFF
v_gene: TRBV25-1
len: 13

CDR3aa: CASSERGTGNTIYF
v_gene: TRBV6-1
len: 14

CDR3aa: CASSVSGGPRGTQYF
v_gene: TRBV7-9
len: 15

CDR3aa: CASSPGGDTTSSGYTF
v_gene: TRBV5-4
len: 16

CDR3aa: CASSVTGWTEAFF
v_gene: TRBV9
len: 13

CDR3aa: CASSAQGGDEQYF
v_gene: TRBV7-9
len: 13

CDR3aa: CASSVDSGSTYEQYF
v_gene: TRBV9
len: 15

CDR3aa: CASSIPRVSNTEAFF
v_gene: TRBV6-6
len: 15

CDR3aa: CSVRQGTEYF
v_gene: TRBV29-1
len: 10

CDR3aa: CASSRTRLPYEQYF
v_gene: TRBV28
len: 14

CDR3aa: CASSDGRGQAFF
v_gene: TRBV6-4
len: 12

CDR3aa: CASNPGTGGLNSGNTIYF
v_gene: TRBV19
len: 18